A selection of T cell receptor beta chains follows, all from one sample in a study of blood T cell repertoires in COVID-19. Profiled with immunoSEQ multiplex PCR; TCRdb holds only in-frame clones, not every one. The sample consists of 200,000 to 250,000 clones, 65% to 85% of them appearing once. The sample taken for sequencing was PBMCs or T cells enriched from blood (not recorded which). These receptors were obtained from a woman aged 55-70 years who had recovered from COVID-19. Both conserved end residues are trimmed from each CDR3.

cdr3_aa: ASSLGTGRTEAF; j_call: TRBJ1-1; cdr3_length: 12; v_call: TRBV7-2
cdr3_aa: ASSPPLGSSTGELF; j_call: TRBJ2-2; cdr3_length: 14; v_call: TRBV18
cdr3_aa: ASSPPGVQANYGYT; j_call: TRBJ1-2; cdr3_length: 14; v_call: TRBV5-4
cdr3_aa: ASSLNRDSSYEQY; j_call: TRBJ2-7; cdr3_length: 13; v_call: TRBV4-1
cdr3_aa: SPGNTEAF; j_call: TRBJ1-1; cdr3_length: 8; v_call: TRBV20-1
cdr3_aa: ASSSPWDRGWVSGELF; j_call: TRBJ2-2; cdr3_length: 16; v_call: TRBV5-1
cdr3_aa: ASSLWASGSFSDTQY; j_call: TRBJ2-3; cdr3_length: 15; v_call: TRBV6-6
cdr3_aa: ASSQGRSSATNEKLF; j_call: TRBJ1-4; cdr3_length: 15; v_call: TRBV4-2
cdr3_aa: ATSDPGQGENEQF; j_call: TRBJ2-1; cdr3_length: 13; v_call: TRBV24-1
cdr3_aa: ASSEPGVFEQY; j_call: TRBJ2-7; cdr3_length: 11; v_call: TRBV2
cdr3_aa: ASSQGQGALPGETQY; j_call: TRBJ2-5; cdr3_length: 15; v_call: TRBV6-2/TRBV6-3
cdr3_aa: ASSLGAGWAYNEQF; j_call: TRBJ2-1; cdr3_length: 14; v_call: TRBV5-6
cdr3_aa: ASSYGTGGNQPQH; j_call: TRBJ1-5; cdr3_length: 13; v_call: TRBV6-5
cdr3_aa: SVTAKETQY; j_call: TRBJ2-5; cdr3_length: 9; v_call: TRBV20-1
cdr3_aa: ASTNRPQGGELF; j_call: TRBJ2-2; cdr3_length: 12; v_call: TRBV7-9
cdr3_aa: ASSPGKGAADTQY; j_call: TRBJ2-3; cdr3_length: 13; v_call: TRBV19
cdr3_aa: ASSLTGVPTGELF; j_call: TRBJ2-2; cdr3_length: 13; v_call: TRBV11-2
cdr3_aa: ASSPTTGGAGETQY; j_call: TRBJ2-5; cdr3_length: 14; v_call: TRBV7-7
cdr3_aa: ATGLTGVDEQY; j_call: TRBJ2-7; cdr3_length: 11; v_call: TRBV7-9
cdr3_aa: ATSTTGGFRGTVEQY; j_call: TRBJ2-7; cdr3_length: 15; v_call: TRBV15
cdr3_aa: SASGVAGGPDTQY; j_call: TRBJ2-3; cdr3_length: 13; v_call: TRBV20-1
cdr3_aa: ASSDSGEQY; j_call: TRBJ2-7; cdr3_length: 9; v_call: TRBV25-1
cdr3_aa: ASSEAPGPGGIVQH; j_call: TRBJ1-5; cdr3_length: 14; v_call: TRBV2
cdr3_aa: ASSPIADNSYNEQF; j_call: TRBJ2-1; cdr3_length: 14; v_call: TRBV5-1
cdr3_aa: ASSPGSELF; j_call: TRBJ1-4; cdr3_length: 9; v_call: TRBV6-2/TRBV6-3
cdr3_aa: ASSLRQGSSGNTIY; j_call: TRBJ1-3; cdr3_length: 14; v_call: TRBV5-4
cdr3_aa: ASSWDRGGGQPQH; j_call: TRBJ1-5; cdr3_length: 13; v_call: TRBV6-6
cdr3_aa: ASSDPGTGTYEQY; j_call: TRBJ2-7; cdr3_length: 13; v_call: TRBV6-1
cdr3_aa: ASSMGTGGRYSNQPQH; j_call: TRBJ1-5; cdr3_length: 16; v_call: TRBV19
cdr3_aa: ASSPSTASKPGNTIY; j_call: TRBJ1-3; cdr3_length: 15; v_call: TRBV18
cdr3_aa: ASSFSAGGSGTQH; j_call: TRBJ1-5; cdr3_length: 13; v_call: TRBV5-1
cdr3_aa: ASSLGQGVTNEKLF; j_call: TRBJ1-4; cdr3_length: 14; v_call: TRBV5-1
cdr3_aa: ATSRGGGIYGYT; j_call: TRBJ1-2; cdr3_length: 12; v_call: TRBV15
cdr3_aa: ASSLAPYEQY; j_call: TRBJ2-7; cdr3_length: 10; v_call: TRBV5-4
cdr3_aa: ASSSLMAGLLKVGELF; j_call: TRBJ2-2; cdr3_length: 16; v_call: TRBV7-8
cdr3_aa: ASSLQASRVTDTQY; j_call: TRBJ2-3; cdr3_length: 14; v_call: TRBV5-6
cdr3_aa: ASSSPGADTESYNQPQH; j_call: TRBJ1-5; cdr3_length: 17; v_call: TRBV6-6
cdr3_aa: ASSNQGNYGYT; j_call: TRBJ1-2; cdr3_length: 11; v_call: TRBV19
cdr3_aa: ASSFFLGSSYNSPLH; j_call: TRBJ1-6; cdr3_length: 15; v_call: TRBV5-6
cdr3_aa: ASSPGQGQGYT; j_call: TRBJ1-2; cdr3_length: 11; v_call: TRBV18
cdr3_aa: ASSLGRRLGRGNTIY; j_call: TRBJ1-3; cdr3_length: 15; v_call: TRBV5-6
cdr3_aa: ASSVDQAQLQYNEQF; j_call: TRBJ2-1; cdr3_length: 15; v_call: TRBV9
cdr3_aa: ASSLSPTGFGNSPLH; j_call: TRBJ1-6; cdr3_length: 15; v_call: TRBV28
cdr3_aa: ASSLSPARNTEAF; j_call: TRBJ1-1; cdr3_length: 13; v_call: TRBV27
cdr3_aa: ASSPGTTPDTQY; j_call: TRBJ2-3; cdr3_length: 12; v_call: TRBV9